This paragraph covers one T cell receptor beta chain sequence. Germline CDR1 ENHRY, CDR2 SYGVKD. The CDR3 consists of 17 residues. V lost 3 bases to trimming and J lost 7 bases; unmatched junction nucleotides: 15. Rectal tissue came from one to two pinch biopsies taken at colonoscopy. The data are from a study of pediatric ulcerative colitis. Generated by immunoSEQ multiplex PCR, the TCRdb table keeps only in-frame clones and is missing some. The table lists around 34,000 clones, around 80% of them singletons, with 0.8% to 1.1% in the top ten. This receptor was identified in a boy under 18 with mild ulcerative colitis. This rearrangement joins TRBV10-3 to TRBJ2-7, with 10 bases fitting TRBD1. The sample taken for sequencing was gut tissue. The CDR3 nucleotides read TGTGCCATCAGTGACCCGACCCGACAGGGGGCCGCCTGGGAGCAGTACTTC. Its protein product is CAISDPTRQGAAWEQYF.